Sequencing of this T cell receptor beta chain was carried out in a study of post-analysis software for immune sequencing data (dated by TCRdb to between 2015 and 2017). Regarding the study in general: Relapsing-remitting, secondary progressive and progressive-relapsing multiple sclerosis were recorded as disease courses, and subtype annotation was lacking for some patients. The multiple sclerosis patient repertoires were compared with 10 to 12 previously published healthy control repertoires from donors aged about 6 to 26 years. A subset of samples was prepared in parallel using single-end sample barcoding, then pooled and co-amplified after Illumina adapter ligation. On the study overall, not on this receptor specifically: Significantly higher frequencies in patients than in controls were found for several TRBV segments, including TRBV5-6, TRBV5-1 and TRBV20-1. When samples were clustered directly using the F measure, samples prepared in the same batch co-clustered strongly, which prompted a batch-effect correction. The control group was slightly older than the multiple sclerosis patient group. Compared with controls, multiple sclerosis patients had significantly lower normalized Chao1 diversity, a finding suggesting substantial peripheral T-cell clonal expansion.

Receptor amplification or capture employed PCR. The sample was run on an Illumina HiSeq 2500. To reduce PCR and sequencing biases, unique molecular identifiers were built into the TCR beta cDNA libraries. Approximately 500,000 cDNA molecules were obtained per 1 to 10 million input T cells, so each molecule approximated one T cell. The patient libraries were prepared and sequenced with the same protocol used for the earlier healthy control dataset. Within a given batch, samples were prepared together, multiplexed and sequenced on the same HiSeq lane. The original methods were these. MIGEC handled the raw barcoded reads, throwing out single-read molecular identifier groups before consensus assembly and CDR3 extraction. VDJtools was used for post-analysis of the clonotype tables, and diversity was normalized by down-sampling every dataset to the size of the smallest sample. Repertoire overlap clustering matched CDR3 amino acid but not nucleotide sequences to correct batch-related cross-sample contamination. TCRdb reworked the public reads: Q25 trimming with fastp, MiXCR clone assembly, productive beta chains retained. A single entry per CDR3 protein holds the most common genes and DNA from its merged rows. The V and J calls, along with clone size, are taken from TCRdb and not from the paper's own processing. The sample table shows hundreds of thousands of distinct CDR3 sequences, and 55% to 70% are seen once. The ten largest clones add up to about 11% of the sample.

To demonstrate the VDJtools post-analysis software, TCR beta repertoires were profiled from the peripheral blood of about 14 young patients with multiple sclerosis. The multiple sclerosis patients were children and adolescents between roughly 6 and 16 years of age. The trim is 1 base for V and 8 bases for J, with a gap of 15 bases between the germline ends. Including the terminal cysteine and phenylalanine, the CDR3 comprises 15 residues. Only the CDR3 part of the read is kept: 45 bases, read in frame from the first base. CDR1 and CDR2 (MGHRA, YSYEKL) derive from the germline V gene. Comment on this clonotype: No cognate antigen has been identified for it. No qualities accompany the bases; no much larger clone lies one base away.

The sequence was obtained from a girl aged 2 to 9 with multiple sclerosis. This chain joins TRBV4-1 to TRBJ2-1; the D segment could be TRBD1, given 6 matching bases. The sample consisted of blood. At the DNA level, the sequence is TGCGCCAGCAGCCAAGCTCGAACAGGGTTCCATGAGCAGTTCTTC. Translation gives CASSQARTGFHEQFF.